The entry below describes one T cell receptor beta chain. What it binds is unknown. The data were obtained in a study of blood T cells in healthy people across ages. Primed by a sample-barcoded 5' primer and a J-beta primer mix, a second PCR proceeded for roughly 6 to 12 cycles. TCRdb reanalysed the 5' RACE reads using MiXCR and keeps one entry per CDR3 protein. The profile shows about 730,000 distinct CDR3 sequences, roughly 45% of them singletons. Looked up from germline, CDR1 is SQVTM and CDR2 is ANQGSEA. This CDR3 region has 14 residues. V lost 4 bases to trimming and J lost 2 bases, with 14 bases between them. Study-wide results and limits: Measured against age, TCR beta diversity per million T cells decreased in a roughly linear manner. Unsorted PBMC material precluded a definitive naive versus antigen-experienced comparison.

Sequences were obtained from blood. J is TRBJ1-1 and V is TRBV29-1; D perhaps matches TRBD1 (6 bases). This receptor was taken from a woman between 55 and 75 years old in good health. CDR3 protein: CSVGGGLKNTEAFF. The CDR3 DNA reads TGCAGCGTTGGGGGGGGGCTTAAAAACACTGAAGCTTTCTTT.